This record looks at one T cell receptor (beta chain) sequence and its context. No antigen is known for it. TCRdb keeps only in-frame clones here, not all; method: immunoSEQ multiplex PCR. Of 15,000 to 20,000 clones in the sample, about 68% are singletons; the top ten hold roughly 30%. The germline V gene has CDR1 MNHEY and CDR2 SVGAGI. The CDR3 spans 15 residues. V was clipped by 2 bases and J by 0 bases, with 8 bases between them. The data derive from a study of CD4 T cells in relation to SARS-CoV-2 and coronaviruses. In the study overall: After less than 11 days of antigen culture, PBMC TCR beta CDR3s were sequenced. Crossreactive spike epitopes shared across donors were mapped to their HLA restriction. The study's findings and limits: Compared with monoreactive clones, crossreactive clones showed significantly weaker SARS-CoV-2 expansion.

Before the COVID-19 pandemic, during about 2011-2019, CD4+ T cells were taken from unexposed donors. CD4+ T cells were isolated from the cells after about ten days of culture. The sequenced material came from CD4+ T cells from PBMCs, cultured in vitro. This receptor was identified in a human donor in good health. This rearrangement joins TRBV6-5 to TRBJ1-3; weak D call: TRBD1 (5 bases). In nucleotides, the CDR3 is TGTGCCAGCAGTTACGGGGGATTCTCTGGAAACACCATATATTTT. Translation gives CASSYGGFSGNTIYF.